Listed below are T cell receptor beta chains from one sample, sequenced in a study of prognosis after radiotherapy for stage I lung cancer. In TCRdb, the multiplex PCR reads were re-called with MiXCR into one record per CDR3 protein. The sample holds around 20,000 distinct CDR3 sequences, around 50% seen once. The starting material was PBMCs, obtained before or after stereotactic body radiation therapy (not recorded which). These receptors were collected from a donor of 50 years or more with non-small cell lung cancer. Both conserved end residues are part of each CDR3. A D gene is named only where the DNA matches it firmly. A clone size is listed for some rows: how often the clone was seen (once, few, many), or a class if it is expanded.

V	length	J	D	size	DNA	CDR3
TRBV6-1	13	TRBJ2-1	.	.	TGTGCCAGCAGCACGTCGGTGGTCAATGAGCAGTTCTTC	CASSTSVVNEQFF
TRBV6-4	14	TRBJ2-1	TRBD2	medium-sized	TGTGCCAGCAGTAAAGCGGGAGAGTACAATGAGCAGTTCTTC	CASSKAGEYNEQFF
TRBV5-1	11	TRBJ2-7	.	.	TGCGCCAGCAGCTTGGTAGGCGAGCAGTACTTC	CASSLVGEQYF
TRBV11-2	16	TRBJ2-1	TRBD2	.	TGTGCCAGCAGCCGGACTAGCGGGAACTCGGCTAATGAGCAGTTCTTC	CASSRTSGNSANEQFF
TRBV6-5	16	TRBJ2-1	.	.	TGTGCCAGCAGTTCTTTCACCGGGACTCCCGTCAATGAGCAGTTCTTC	CASSSFTGTPVNEQFF
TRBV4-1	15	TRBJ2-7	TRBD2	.	TGCGCCAGCAGCCCGCCTCCGACTAGCGGGATGGAGCATTACTTC	CASSPPPTSGMEHYF
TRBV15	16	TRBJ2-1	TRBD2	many	TGTGCCACCAGCAAAGGGCGACTAGCCGGCGACAATGAGCAGTTCTTC	CATSKGRLAGDNEQFF
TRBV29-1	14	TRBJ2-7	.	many	TGCAGCGTTGAAGACCAGGCAGGCGGCTACGAGCAGTACTTC	CSVEDQAGGYEQYF
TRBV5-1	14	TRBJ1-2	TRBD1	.	TGCGCCAGCAGCTTGGGGGACAGGGCTTATGGCTACACCTTC	CASSLGDRAYGYTF
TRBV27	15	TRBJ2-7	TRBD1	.	TGTGCCAGCAGTTTCTTAGGACAGGGATCCTACGAGCAGTACTTC	CASSFLGQGSYEQYF
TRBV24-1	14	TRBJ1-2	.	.	TGTGCCACCAGTGATTGGCGGGATAACTATGGCTACACCTTC	CATSDWRDNYGYTF
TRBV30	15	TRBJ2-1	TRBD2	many	TGTGCCTGGAGTGTTTTTAGCGGGAGAGCCAATGAGCAGTTCTTC	CAWSVFSGRANEQFF
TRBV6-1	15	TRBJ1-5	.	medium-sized	TGTGCCAGCAGCCTCGGAGGTGAGGGCAATCAGCCCCAGCATTTT	CASSLGGEGNQPQHF
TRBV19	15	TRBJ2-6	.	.	TGTGAAAGTAGCGGAGCCTCCTCTGGGGCCAACGTCCTGACTTTC	CESSGASSGANVLTF
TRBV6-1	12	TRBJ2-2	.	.	TGTGCCAGCAGAGATAACACAGGGGAGCTGTTTTTT	CASRDNTGELFF
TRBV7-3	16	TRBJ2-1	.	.	TGTGCCAGCAGCTCTTACGGGCAGGGGAGCTACAATGAGCAGTTCTTC	CASSSYGQGSYNEQFF
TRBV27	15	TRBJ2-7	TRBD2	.	TGTGCCAGCAGTCCCTACCGGGGGGATACCTACGAGCAGTACTTC	CASSPYRGDTYEQYF
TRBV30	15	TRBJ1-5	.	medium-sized	TGTGCCTGGAGTGTAAAAGGGGTGTCCAATCAGCCCCAGCATTTT	CAWSVKGVSNQPQHF
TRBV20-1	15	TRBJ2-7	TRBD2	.	TGCAGTGCTAGAGAAGGGCTAGCGGCAGCCTACGAGCATTACTTC	CSAREGLAAAYEHYF
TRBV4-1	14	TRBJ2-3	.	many	TGCGCCAGCAGCCAACAGGGGGGAAGAGATACGCAGTATTTT	CASSQQGGRDTQYF
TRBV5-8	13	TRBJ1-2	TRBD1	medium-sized	TGTGCCAGCAGGGGGACAGAGGGCTATGGCTACACCTTC	CASRGTEGYGYTF